The 8 T cell receptor beta chains below all came from one sample that was sequenced in a study of blood T cell repertoires in COVID-19. Sequencing used immunoSEQ multiplex PCR; TCRdb keeps in-frame clones, though not all of them. Of hundreds of thousands of clones listed, around nine tenths are singletons. What was sequenced was peripheral blood. These receptors all stem from a woman aged 70 to 79 with COVID-19, enrolled during active disease.

This clone occurred once. This rearrangement joins TRBV7-9 to TRBJ2-7; TRBD1 aligns across 11 bases. CDR3 length: 15 residues. The J segment lost 5 bases and the V segment lost 4 bases, leaving 7 bases of the junction unmatched. Per germline, CDR1 SEHNR and CDR2 FQNEAQ (reference sequence). The CDR3 DNA reads TGTGCCAGCAGCTCGGGACAGGGGGTTGTCGACGAGCAGTACTTC. This sequence encodes CASSSGQGVVDEQYF.

In its sample, this clone was seen a few times. V gene TRBV19 combines with J gene TRBJ1-2; 7 bases are shared with TRBD1. Germline V gene data show CDR1 as LNHDA and CDR2 as SQIVND (reference sequence). The CDR3 runs to 17 residues. V lost 3 bases and J lost 2; bases outside the gene matches: 12. CDR3 sequence reads: CASSITGQRILNYGYTF. In nucleotides, the CDR3 is TGTGCCAGTAGTATTACGGGACAGCGTATTCTAAACTATGGCTACACCTTC.

The V and J genes are TRBV30 and TRBJ1-2, with 8 bases fitting TRBD1. V trimming: 4 bases; J trimming: 4 bases; junction bases outside the gene matches: 8. This CDR3 is built from 14 residues. Germline CDR1 GTSNPN, CDR2 SVGIG (reference sequence). The CDR3 loop reads CAWTPLDRGYGYTF. In DNA, the CDR3 is TGTGCCTGGACCCCATTAGACAGGGGCTATGGCTACACCTTC.

There are a few counts of this clone. The chain joins TRBV5-6 to TRBJ1-1, with D uncertain. V dropped 6 bases and J dropped 7 bases, with 10 bases sitting between them. CDR3 size: 11 residues. Germline V lookup: CDR1 SGHDT, CDR2 YYEEEE. The chain's CDR3 is CASTRRGEAFF. The CDR3, as DNA: TGTGCCAGCACGAGGCGGGGTGAAGCTTTCTTT.

This chain links TRBV29-1 with TRBJ2-7; D may be TRBD2 (7 bases). V shed 8 bases and J shed 2 bases, with 19 bases lying between them. There are 14 residues in the CDR3. CDR1 SQVTM and CDR2 ANQGSEA come from the germline V gene. Here the CDR3 reads CSTGEGRGAYEQYF. The DNA for the CDR3 is TGCAGCACCGGGGAGGGTAGGGGGGCCTACGAGCAGTACTTC.

The chain links TRBV6-4 to TRBJ1-2; 7 bases match TRBD1. CDR1 is MRHNA, CDR2 SNTAGT, per germline. The V gene end was trimmed by 6 bases and the J gene end by 6 bases; junction bases not matched to a gene: 7. This CDR3 comprises 13 residues. The CDR3 coding sequence is TGTGCCAGCAGGGGACAGACTTCTAATGGCTACACCTTC. Residues: CASRGQTSNGYTF.

J is TRBJ1-1 and V is TRBV27, with D hard to call. Germline values: CDR1 MNHEY, CDR2 SMNVEV (reference sequence). V was cut by 5 bases and J by 10 bases, with 17 bases left in between. The length of the CDR3 is 13 residues. The chain's CDR3 is CASSPRPLVVAFF. CDR3 DNA sequence: TGTGCCAGCAGTCCGCGCCCTTTAGTGGTAGCTTTCTTT.

This chain uses TRBV6-5 with TRBJ1-2; TRBD1 agrees at 9 bases. CDR1 and CDR2 (germline): MNHEY, SVGAGI. V shed 7 bases, J shed 4 bases, and the junction held 7 bases outside the gene matches. This CDR3 has 14 residues. The DNA for the CDR3 is TGTGCCAGCACCAGAGGACAGGGGCGCTATGGCTACACCTTC. Its translation: CASTRGQGRYGYTF.